One and the same sample provided the 21 T cell receptor beta chains below, sequenced in a study of blood T cell repertoires in COVID-19 (dated by TCRdb to the early 2020s). Libraries came from the immunoSEQ multiplex PCR assay. As stored in TCRdb, this immuneACCESS dataset retains in-frame rearrangements with V and J assigned. A fraction of the clones does not appear; measured against another copy, unresolved V genes explain less than half of the discrepancy, and the remainder lacks a known reason. The sample table contains over 70,000 clones; only one count was recorded for roughly 71% of them. In total, the top ten clones hold around 9.4% of the sample. Input material: peripheral blood. The receptor set was obtained from a woman older than 75 with acute or convalescent COVID-19.

In its sample, this clone was seen once. In DNA form, the CDR3 reads TGCGCCAGCAGCCAGGGACAGCCTAATGAAAAACTGTTTTTT. Translation gives CASSQGQPNEKLFF. The rearrangement uses TRBV5-1 and TRBJ1-4; TRBD1 matches at 7 bases. CDR3 length: 14 residues. The V gene end was trimmed by 4 bases and the J gene end by 3 bases; junction bases not matched to a gene: 3. Germline V gives CDR1 SGHRS, CDR2 YFSETQ. Drawing the rest from reference TRBV5-1 and TRBJ1-4, the complete variable domain is KAGVTQTPRYLIKTRGQQVTLSCSPISGHRSVSWYQQTPGQGLQFLFEYFSETQRNKGNFPGRFSGRQFSNSRSEMNVSTLELGDSALYLCASSQGQPNEKLFFGSGTQLSVL.

The CDR3 DNA sequence: TGTGCCAGCAGCGTGAGTGGGGGCTACGGTATGACTAATGAAAAACTGTTTTTT. Translated: CASSVSGGYGMTNEKLFF. The V and J genes are TRBV9 and TRBJ1-4; the D gene is possibly TRBD1 (6 bases). The ends were cut back, 2 bases at V and 2 bases at J, with 19 bases in the middle. Germline V CDR1 and CDR2: SGDLS, YYNGEE. The CDR3 totals 18 residues.

V usage is TRBV29-1 and J usage is TRBJ1-2; D unclear. V dropped 7 bases and J dropped 2 bases, with 8 bases sitting between them. Per germline, CDR1 SQVTM and CDR2 ANQGSEA. There are 11 residues in the CDR3. The CDR3 is CSALNNYGYTF. In DNA form, the CDR3 reads TGCAGCGCCCTAAACAACTATGGCTACACCTTC.

This clone has just a few counts. The V gene is TRBV18, the J gene TRBJ2-3, with a weak D call TRBD1 (5 bases). This CDR3 comprises 15 residues. V gave up 3 bases and J gave up 6 bases, with 16 bases separating them. Germline V gene sequence: CDR1 KGHSH, CDR2 LQKENI. CDR3 nucleotides: TGTGCCAGCTCACCGAGCGCAGGGATACTTGATACGCAGTATTTT. Residues: CASSPSAGILDTQYF.

This chain connects TRBV7-3 to TRBJ2-3; TRBD1 might be the D (5 bases). Germline V lookup: CDR1 SGHTA, CDR2 FQGTGA. There are 13 residues in the CDR3. Trimming removed 6 bases from V and 1 base from J, with 8 bases in between. DNA for the CDR3: TGTGCCAGCAGAGAACAGGGCACAGATACGCAGTATTTT. It specifies CASREQGTDTQYF.

The chain joins TRBV4-2 to TRBJ1-2, with 9 nucleotides matching TRBD1. Trimming at V came to 0 bases and at J to 2 bases, leaving 7 bases not matched to a gene. Germline CDR1 and CDR2: LGHNA and YNFKEQ. This CDR3 is 17 amino acids long. CDR3 nucleotides: TGTGCCAGCAGCCAAGAATTACAGGGGGCAATGAACTATGGCTACACCTTC. Translating it yields CASSQELQGAMNYGYTF.

This chain uses TRBV5-1 with TRBJ1-3; possibly TRBD1 for D (6 bases). The germline V gene has CDR1 SGHRS and CDR2 YFSETQ. This CDR3 contains 17 residues. V was trimmed by 0 bases and J by 2 bases, leaving 15 bases between them. The CDR3 DNA sequence: TGCGCCAGCAGCTTGGGTGCGGGGGCTGTGACTGGAAACACCATATATTTT. Translated, it gives CASSLGAGAVTGNTIYF.

The chain employs TRBV18 and TRBJ2-6, with TRBD2 as a possible D gene (5 bases). The germline V gene has CDR1 KGHSH and CDR2 LQKENI. This CDR3 has 16 residues. V was trimmed by 2 bases and J by 0 bases, leaving 8 bases between them. The CDR3 DNA is TGTGCCAGCTCACCAACTAGAGACTCTGGGGCCAACGTCCTGACTTTC. It yields the protein CASSPTRDSGANVLTF.

The chain joins TRBV18 to TRBJ1-2; no reliable D call. Trimming removed 2 bases at V and 3 bases at J, with 7 bases between. The CDR3 extends over 13 amino acids. Germline CDR1 is KGHSH and CDR2 is LQKENI. The CDR3, as DNA: TGTGCCAGCTCACCATTCACGGACTATGGCTACACCTTC. It is translated as CASSPFTDYGYTF.

The chain links TRBV2 to TRBJ2-2; 9 bases are shared with TRBD2. The CDR3 is made up of 14 amino acids. V was clipped by 6 bases and J by 7 bases; unmatched bases: 6. Germline CDR1 is SNHLY and CDR2 is FYNNEI. The CDR3 reads CASSLRGGFGELFF. CDR3 nucleotide sequence: TGTGCCAGCAGCCTGCGGGGGGGCTTCGGGGAGCTGTTTTTT.

The V and J genes are TRBV2 and TRBJ1-2; D remains unclear. This CDR3 region has 11 residues. The germline V and J ends were trimmed by 2 bases and 13 bases, with 11 bases remaining between them. CDR1 and CDR2 (germline): SNHLY, FYNNEI. CDR3 DNA: TGTGCCAGCAGTGAATCCCCCCTACTCACCTTC. Its translation: CASSESPLLTF.

This clone was seen just once. The DNA for the CDR3 is TGTGCCAGCAGTTTACTGGGAGAACCCCTCCACTTT. Translated: CASSLLGEPLHF. The V gene is TRBV28, the J gene TRBJ1-6; no firm D call. The CDR3 has 12 residues. Trimming cost V 2 bases and J 12 bases, with 8 bases left between them. Germline lookup yields CDR1 MDHEN and CDR2 SYDVKM. Looking up the rest from reference TRBV28 and TRBJ1-6 gives the full variable domain: DVKVTQSSRYLVKRTGEKVFLECVQDMDHENMFWYRQDPGLGLRLIYFSYDVKMKEKGDIPEGYSVSREKKERFSLILESASTNQTSMYLCASSLLGEPLHFGNGTRLTVT.

J is TRBJ2-4 and V is TRBV3-1 (or the pseudogene TRBV3-2); 9 bases map to TRBD1. The CDR3 covers 14 residues. V was pared by 5 bases and J by 7 bases, with 6 bases of the junction left unmatched. The V gene's germline CDR1 is LGHDT and CDR2 YNNKEL (reference sequence). The CDR3 sequence is CASSAGTGTNIQYF. DNA for the CDR3: TGTGCCAGCAGCGCCGGGACAGGGACGAACATTCAGTACTTC.

This chain joins TRBV7-8 and TRBJ2-1; 7 nucleotides align to TRBD2. The germline V gene encodes CDR1 SGHVS and CDR2 FQNEAQ. The CDR3 length is 20 residues. Losses at the gene ends were 1 base for V and 0 bases for J; bases not matched to a gene: 15. CDR3 region: CASSLGTSFYRVGSYNEQFF. As DNA, the CDR3 is TGTGCCAGCAGCTTAGGGACTAGTTTTTATCGTGTCGGCTCCTACAATGAGCAGTTCTTC. Based on the CDR3 plus reference TRBV7-8 and TRBJ2-1, the full variable domain is GAGVSQSPRYKVAKRGQDVALRCDPISGHVSLFWYQQALGQGPEFLTYFQNEAQLDKSGLPSDRFFAERPEGSVSTLKIQRTQQEDSAVYLCASSLGTSFYRVGSYNEQFFGPGTRLTVL.

The chain's CDR3 is CASSGGQGDYGANVLTF. In DNA form, the CDR3 reads TGTGCCAGTAGTGGGGGACAGGGCGACTATGGGGCCAACGTCCTGACTTTC. The chain recombines TRBV19 with TRBJ2-6; 9 bases are a match to TRBD1. J was trimmed by 3 bases and V by 5 bases; bases with no gene match: 8. This CDR3 is 17 amino acids long. The V gene's germline CDR1 is LNHDA and CDR2 SQIVND (reference sequence).

The V gene is TRBV27, the J gene TRBJ2-7; perhaps TRBD2 as D (6 bases). In germline, CDR1 is MNHEY, CDR2 SMNVEV (reference sequence). The CDR3 spans 14 residues. Trimming took off 3 bases at V and 3 bases at J, with 12 bases between the two ends. The CDR3, as DNA: TGTGCCAGCAGTTTGAAGGGACTGTTCTACGAGCAGTACTTC. This gives the protein CASSLKGLFYEQYF.

This clone was counted ten times or more. The rearrangement links TRBV10-1 to TRBJ1-1; D may be TRBD1 (6 bases). This CDR3 is 13 amino acids long. V was cut by 6 bases and J by 7 bases, with 15 bases left in between. Germline lookup yields CDR1 WNHNN and CDR2 SYGVQD (reference sequence). The CDR3, as DNA: TGCGCCAGCAGGATACAGGGTGATAATGAAGCTTTCTTT. Protein product: CASRIQGDNEAFF.

The chain employs TRBV6-5 and TRBJ2-7; no reliable D call. The CDR3 extends over 14 amino acids. Germline V lookup: CDR1 MNHEY, CDR2 SVGAGI. V lost 0 bases, J lost 4 bases, and 10 bases lay in between. CDR3 amino acids: CASSYSAEVYEQYF. DNA of the CDR3: TGTGCCAGCAGTTACTCGGCGGAAGTTTACGAGCAGTACTTC.

This chain uses TRBV7-3 with TRBJ2-6; TRBD1 is a possible D gene (6 bases). Germline-derived CDR1 and CDR2 are SGHTA and FQGTGA. This CDR3 comprises 13 residues. Between the trimmed V and J ends, which lost 5 bases and 9 bases, there was a span of 11 bases. The CDR3 DNA reads as TGTGCCAGCAGCCCGCAGGGGAGCAACGTCCTGACTTTC. Protein sequence: CASSPQGSNVLTF.

The rearrangement links TRBV6-5 to TRBJ1-1; tentatively, D is TRBD1 (5 bases). Germline V gene lookup returns CDR1 MNHEY and CDR2 SVGAGI. The V gene lost 5 bases and the J gene lost 6 bases, with 13 bases spanning the gap. CDR3 length: 13 amino acids. The CDR3 spells CASSLHGGAEAFF. The CDR3 DNA reads TGTGCCAGCAGTCTACACGGGGGTGCTGAAGCTTTCTTT.

This clone was recorded many times. V is TRBV21-1 and J is TRBJ2-5; TRBD2, the D gene given by the table, was not confirmed from the DNA. TRBV21-1 is marked as a pseudogene. The CDR3 consists of 13 residues. The CDR3 loop is CASSGGDQETQYF. CDR3 coding DNA: TGTGCCAGCAGCGGGGGGGACCAAGAGACCCAGTACTTC.